This T cell receptor beta chain was observed in a study of blood T cells in healthy people across ages. Study conclusions and caveats: Per million T cells, TCR beta diversity dropped roughly linearly as age increased. Estimated diversity, derived from one million T cells, was regarded as an underestimate.

Per-sample yields of isolated PBMCs were at least 7 million. This clonotype was counted between two and nine times. Its target is not known. Together with a sample-barcoded 5' primer, a J-beta primer mix was included in a second PCR lasting roughly 6 to 12 cycles. Sequencing yielded, for each sample, at least 3 million paired-end reads carrying CDR3. Each CDR3 protein is one row after TCRdb ran MiXCR on the 5' RACE reads. The sample consists of 780,000 or so distinct CDR3 sequences, roughly 50% of them appearing once. The source material was blood. This receptor was taken from a man aged 40-50 years in good health.

CDR3 region: CSVDGGTSGRGKQFF. The CDR3 DNA follows: TGCAGCGTTGATGGCGGGACTAGCGGGAGAGGGAAGCAGTTCTTC. The J gene is TRBJ2-1, the V gene TRBV29-1; 14 bases line up with TRBD2. The germline gives CDR1 SQVTM, CDR2 ANQGSEA. Trimming cost V 3 bases and J 11 bases; bases outside gene matches: 9. The length of the CDR3 is 15 residues.